This T cell receptor beta chain was recorded in a study of radiation and T cells in renal cell carcinoma. About the study: Nephrectomy followed 15 Gy stereotactic body radiation by 4 weeks. Study-wide points: From baseline, blood top tumor clonotypes peaked at 2 weeks post-radiation.

Time point here: blood 2 weeks post-SBRT. Treatment indicated: 15 Gy SBRT to primary tumor, nephrectomy 4 weeks later. Details on this clone: The antigen remains unidentified.

Profiled with immunoSEQ multiplex PCR; TCRdb holds only in-frame clones, not every one. The profile shows 100,000 to 150,000 clones, approximately 78% of them singletons. Sample: blood, taken from a patient whose treatment included radiotherapy and nephrectomy. The TCR originated in a woman aged 55 to 70 with renal cell carcinoma.

CDR3 in DNA: TGTGCCAGCAGGGGGGGCAAAGAGACCCAGTACTTC. It encodes CASRGGKETQYF. The genes are TRBV11-2 and TRBJ2-5; D possibly matches TRBD1 or TRBD2 (6 bases each). Germline-derived CDR1 and CDR2 are SGHAT and FQNNGV. With 6 bases removed from V and 3 bases from J, the gap between germline ends came to 8 bases. The CDR3 consists of 12 residues.